Each of the 6 T cell receptor beta chains below was sequenced from the same sample in a study of blood T cells in healthy people across ages. A second PCR, run for about 7 to 11 cycles, used a sample-barcoded 5' primer plus a J-beta primer mix. TCRdb redid the calling of the 5' RACE reads with MiXCR, one entry per CDR3 protein. The profile shows 750,000 or so distinct CDR3 sequences, 20% to 25% of them singletons. These sequences were also reported in another study, on T cells of mothers and their children.

Input material: blood. Source of these receptors: a boy between 10 and 17 years old in good health.

J is TRBJ2-1 and V is TRBV5-1; tentatively, D is TRBD2 (5 bases). Germline lookup yields CDR1 SGHRS and CDR2 YFSETQ. CDR3 length: 16 amino acids. The V end was cut by 4 bases, the J end by 5 bases, with 19 bases between. The CDR3 sequence: CASSPTTLLLNNEQFF. Here the CDR3 DNA reads TGCGCCAGCAGCCCGACTACTTTACTTTTAAACAATGAGCAGTTCTTC.

The J gene is TRBJ2-4, the V gene TRBV20-1, with 8 bases that match TRBD2. In germline, CDR1 is DFQATT, CDR2 SNEGSKA (reference sequence). J gave up 5 bases and V 1 base, and 1 base lay outside the gene matches. This CDR3 has 13 residues. CDR3: CSARVLAENIQYF. CDR3 sequence (DNA): TGCAGTGCTAGAGTACTAGCGGAAAACATTCAGTACTTC.

This clonotype has just a few counts. The J gene is TRBJ2-2, the V gene TRBV7-3, with 9 bases fitting TRBD2. Germline loops: CDR1 SGHTA, CDR2 FQGTGA. The V gene end was trimmed by 5 bases and the J gene end by 3 bases; junction bases not matched to a gene: 10. CDR3 size: 17 residues. Here the CDR3 reads CASSPIAGADYTGELFF. DNA for the CDR3: TGTGCCAGCAGCCCGATAGCGGGAGCCGACTACACCGGGGAGCTGTTTTTT. Drawing the rest from reference TRBV7-3 and TRBJ2-2, the complete variable domain is GAGVSQTPSNKVTEKGKYVELRCDPISGHTALYWYRQSLGQGPEFLIYFQGTGAADDSGLPNDRFFAVRPEGSVSTLKIQRTERGDSAVYLCASSPIAGADYTGELFFGEGSRLTVL.

This clonotype was seen a few times. The chain is built from TRBV29-1 and TRBJ2-5; the D gene is possibly TRBD2 (5 bases). CDR3 size: 12 residues. Between the trimmed V and J ends, which lost 4 bases and 0 bases, there was a span of 6 bases. Germline V CDR1 and CDR2: SQVTM, ANQGSEA. DNA of the CDR3: TGCAGCGTTGCCGGGGACCAAGAGACCCAGTACTTC. Its translation: CSVAGDQETQYF.

This sequence joins TRBV11-2 and TRBJ2-5; 9 positions match TRBD1. The end of the DNA fits TRBJ2-7 better, so the J call may be wrong. This CDR3 region has 15 residues. CDR1 and CDR2 from the germline V gene are SGHAT and FQNNGV. CDR3 residues: CASSLAYRGLYEQYF. In DNA, the CDR3 is TGTGCCAGCAGCTTAGCATACAGGGGGCTCTACGAGCAGTACTTC.

This clonotype was seen a handful of times. The genes are TRBV2 and TRBJ2-4; 8 bases map to TRBD2. From germline, CDR1 is SNHLY and CDR2 FYNNEI. CDR3 length equals 13 residues. The V gene end was trimmed by 5 bases and the J gene end by 7 bases; junction bases not matched to a gene: 4. CDR3 DNA: TGTGCCAGCAGTCTTTCGGGGGGGAACATTCAGTACTTC. It encodes CASSLSGGNIQYF.